This is a list of T cell receptor beta chains from one sample in a study of control samples from healthy donors and cancer patients. Some clones are missing from TCRdb's copy, which holds only in-frame ones; the method was immunoSEQ multiplex PCR. The sample includes 190,000 or so clones, 85% to 95% of them seen just once. Material for sequencing was blood. These receptors originate from a man younger than 35 in good health. CDR3s include the opening cysteine and the closing phenylalanine or tryptophan. Fields, in order: D gene, clone size, J gene, V gene, CDR3 DNA, CDR3 protein. The D gene is left open where the match is weak. Rows give clone size only sometimes, using once, few, many, or a class for an expanded clone.

D gene: NA; clone size: NA; J gene: TRBJ1-6; V gene: TRBV24-1; CDR3 DNA: TGTGCCACCTTTCCACCCCCAGGGGCTAATTCACCCCTCCACTTT; CDR3 protein: CATFPPPGANSPLHF
D gene: NA; clone size: NA; J gene: TRBJ2-6; V gene: TRBV5-5; CDR3 DNA: TGTGCCAGCAGCTTGGGGGAGGGGGCCAACGTCCTGACTTTC; CDR3 protein: CASSLGEGANVLTF
D gene: NA; clone size: few; J gene: TRBJ1-1; V gene: TRBV18; CDR3 DNA: TGTGCCAGCTCACCGACAGGTATGAACACTGAAGCTTTCTTT; CDR3 protein: CASSPTGMNTEAFF
D gene: TRBD2; clone size: NA; J gene: TRBJ2-3; V gene: TRBV7-2; CDR3 DNA: TGTGCCAGCAACTTCTTATGGCGTAGCGGGGAGGGGGCAGATACGCAGTATTTT; CDR3 protein: CASNFLWRSGEGADTQYF
D gene: NA; clone size: NA; J gene: TRBJ2-7; V gene: TRBV5-1; CDR3 DNA: TGCGCCAGCAGGGATCTGGGGGAGCAGTACTTC; CDR3 protein: CASRDLGEQYF
D gene: NA; clone size: few; J gene: TRBJ2-2; V gene: TRBV28; CDR3 DNA: TGTGCCAGCACCGACAGGAGGAACACCGGGGAGCTGTTTTTT; CDR3 protein: CASTDRRNTGELFF
D gene: TRBD2; clone size: NA; J gene: TRBJ2-3; V gene: TRBV7-3; CDR3 DNA: TGTGCCAGCAGCTTAACGGGGGGGAATACAGATACGCAGTATTTT; CDR3 protein: CASSLTGGNTDTQYF
D gene: NA; clone size: NA; J gene: TRBJ1-2; V gene: TRBV6-5; CDR3 DNA: TGTGCCAGCAGGGCAAGGAGAGATGGCTACACCTTC; CDR3 protein: CASRARRDGYTF
D gene: TRBD1; clone size: NA; J gene: TRBJ1-3; V gene: TRBV4-1; CDR3 DNA: TGCGCCAGCAGCCCCTCCTCAACAGGGGCCTCTGGAAACACCATATATTTT; CDR3 protein: CASSPSSTGASGNTIYF
D gene: TRBD1; clone size: NA; J gene: TRBJ2-3; V gene: TRBV18; CDR3 DNA: TGTGCCAGCTCACCACCGCGGGGACAGGGGGAAGATACGCAGTATTTT; CDR3 protein: CASSPPRGQGEDTQYF
D gene: NA; clone size: NA; J gene: TRBJ1-2; V gene: TRBV9; CDR3 DNA: TGTGCCAGCAGCGTAGGACCGGGGGCTGGCAGCTATGGCTACACCTTC; CDR3 protein: CASSVGPGAGSYGYTF
D gene: NA; clone size: NA; J gene: TRBJ2-7; V gene: TRBV14; CDR3 DNA: TGTGCCAGCAGCCATCCACCCATCCCCTACGAGCAGTACTTC; CDR3 protein: CASSHPPIPYEQYF
D gene: NA; clone size: NA; J gene: TRBJ2-7; V gene: TRBV2; CDR3 DNA: TGTGCCAGCAGTGAAGTGCCCTACGAGCAGTACTTC; CDR3 protein: CASSEVPYEQYF
D gene: NA; clone size: NA; J gene: TRBJ1-1; V gene: TRBV6-6; CDR3 DNA: TGTGCCAGCAGTTCCAGGGGTGACACTGAAGCTTTCTTT; CDR3 protein: CASSSRGDTEAFF
D gene: TRBD1; clone size: NA; J gene: TRBJ2-7; V gene: TRBV7-3; CDR3 DNA: TGTGCCAGCAGCTGGGGACAGGTTCCTTCAGGAAAGCAGTACTTC; CDR3 protein: CASSWGQVPSGKQYF
D gene: NA; clone size: NA; J gene: TRBJ2-3; V gene: TRBV9; CDR3 DNA: TGTGCCAGCAGCGTAGACGTGGAGAAGACGCAGTATTTT; CDR3 protein: CASSVDVEKTQYF
D gene: NA; clone size: NA; J gene: TRBJ2-3; V gene: TRBV6-2/TRBV6-3; CDR3 DNA: TGTGCCAGCAGTTACTCGAAGGAGTGGGGTGATACGCAGTATTTT; CDR3 protein: CASSYSKEWGDTQYF
D gene: NA; clone size: NA; J gene: TRBJ1-4; V gene: TRBV3-1/TRBV3-2; CDR3 DNA: TGTGCCAGCAGCCCCACTGGGGGGCACGAAAAACTGTTTTTT; CDR3 protein: CASSPTGGHEKLFF
D gene: TRBD1; clone size: NA; J gene: TRBJ2-2; V gene: TRBV11-3; CDR3 DNA: TGTGCCAGCAGCCCAACAGGGGCCGGGGAGCTGTTTTTT; CDR3 protein: CASSPTGAGELFF
D gene: TRBD1; clone size: NA; J gene: TRBJ1-2; V gene: TRBV3-1/TRBV3-2; CDR3 DNA: TGTGCCAGCAGCCATGAGACAGGGCGGAATGGCTACACCTTC; CDR3 protein: CASSHETGRNGYTF
D gene: NA; clone size: NA; J gene: TRBJ2-1; V gene: TRBV6-5; CDR3 DNA: TGTGCCAGCAGTTACTCCTCGGGGGGCGGCAATGAGCAGTTCTTC; CDR3 protein: CASSYSSGGGNEQFF
D gene: NA; clone size: few; J gene: TRBJ2-7; V gene: TRBV2; CDR3 DNA: TGTGCCAGCAGTGAATACGGAGAGCAGTACTTC; CDR3 protein: CASSEYGEQYF
D gene: NA; clone size: NA; J gene: TRBJ2-1; V gene: TRBV9; CDR3 DNA: TGTGCCAGCAGCGTGGAACAGACGAATTACAATGAGCAGTTCTTC; CDR3 protein: CASSVEQTNYNEQFF